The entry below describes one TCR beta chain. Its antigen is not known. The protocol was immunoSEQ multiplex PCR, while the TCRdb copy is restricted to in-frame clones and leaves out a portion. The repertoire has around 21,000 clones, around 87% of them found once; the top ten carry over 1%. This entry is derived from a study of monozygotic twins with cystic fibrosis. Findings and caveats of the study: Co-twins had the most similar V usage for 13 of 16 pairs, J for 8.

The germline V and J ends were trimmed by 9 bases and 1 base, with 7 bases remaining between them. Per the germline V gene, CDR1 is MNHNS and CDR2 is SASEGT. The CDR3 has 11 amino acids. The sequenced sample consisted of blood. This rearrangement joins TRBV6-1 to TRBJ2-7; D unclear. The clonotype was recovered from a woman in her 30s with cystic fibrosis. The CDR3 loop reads CARGRSYEQYF. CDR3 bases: TGTGCCAGAGGACGTTCCTACGAGCAGTACTTC.